In its sample, the clone carrying this TCR beta chain was seen many times. The antigen is unknown. Authors of the study amplified TCR beta CDR3 regions from RNA transcripts. Initially, a first-round RT-PCR of the TCR CDR3 employed the HTBI primer set. TCRdb called the multiplex PCR reads again in MiXCR, with one record for every CDR3 protein. The sample comprises roughly 520,000 distinct CDR3 sequences, roughly 24% of which are singletons, and approximately 10% rests with the top ten. The sample is drawn from a study of T cells in Graves' hyperthyroidism and ophthalmopathy. Findings and limits, study-wide: Ophthalmopathy stood apart from stable hyperthyroidism in a 13 V-J model.

Patients with uncontrolled infections, other autoimmune diseases, pregnancy or lactation were excluded. The CDR3 contains 14 residues. Germline CDR1 ENHRY, CDR2 SYGVKD. V dropped 4 bases and J dropped 2; count of bases not matched to a gene: 3. The receptor was isolated from a woman aged 30 to 39 with Graves' ophthalmopathy. The sample taken for sequencing was blood. The genes are TRBV10-3 and TRBJ2-5; 8 bases map to TRBD1. The CDR3 DNA reads TGTGCCATCAGTGCAGGACAGGGACAAGAGACCCAGTACTTC. Amino acids: CAISAGQGQETQYF.